These 23 T cell receptor beta chains share one sample of origin, sequenced in a study of T cells in Graves' hyperthyroidism and ophthalmopathy. Amplification of TCR beta CDR3 regions was performed using RNA transcripts as template. An initial round of RT-PCR targeting the TCR CDR3 relied on the HTBI primer set. TCRdb redid the calling of the multiplex PCR reads with MiXCR, one entry per CDR3 protein. The data contain some 720,000 distinct CDR3 sequences, roughly 17% of them singletons. The material sequenced was blood. The source of these receptors is a man between 18 and 35 years old with Graves' hyperthyroidism.

In this sample, this clonotype turned up many times. V is TRBV29-1 and J is TRBJ2-5; no definite D call. Per the germline V gene, CDR1 is SQVTM and CDR2 is ANQGSEA. The CDR3 consists of 13 residues. V lost 4 bases to trimming and J lost 4 bases, with 13 bases between them. CDR3 in amino acids: CSVVFGFVETQYF. The CDR3 bases are TGCAGCGTTGTATTCGGCTTTGTAGAGACCCAGTACTTC.

There are many counts of this clonotype. The CDR3 loop is CASSSSGTGKNIQYF. The CDR3 region has the DNA TGTGCCAGCAGCTCGTCCGGGACAGGCAAAAACATTCAGTACTTC. This chain joins TRBV7-9 and TRBJ2-4, with 8 bases aligning to TRBD1. This CDR3 has 15 residues. The germline V gene encodes CDR1 SEHNR and CDR2 FQNEAQ (reference sequence). After removal of 4 bases from V and 3 bases from J, the junction contained 5 bases not matched to a gene.

The sample holds a few counts of this clonotype. The CDR3 coding sequence is TGTGCCAGCAGTTTACCGGAGAGGGCCACTGAAGCTTTCTTT. Residues: CASSLPERATEAFF. This rearrangement joins TRBV28 to TRBJ1-1; D unclear. Trimming cost V 2 bases and J 4 bases, with 11 bases left between them. This CDR3 has 14 amino acids. Germline loops: CDR1 MDHEN, CDR2 SYDVKM.

This clonotype showed up just a few times. The J gene is TRBJ1-1, the V gene TRBV3-1; 8 bases agree with TRBD1. The CDR3 runs to 15 residues. Germline CDR1 and CDR2: LGHDT and YNNKEL (reference sequence). The V gene end was trimmed by 1 base and the J gene end by 5 bases; junction bases not matched to a gene: 6. CDR3 DNA: TGTGCCAGCAGCCAAGTGGTGGGGACAGGAACTGAAGCTTTCTTT. It codes for CASSQVVGTGTEAFF.

This clonotype was seen repeatedly, ten times or more. J is TRBJ2-3 and V is TRBV12-3 or TRBV12-4, with 12 bases matching TRBD2. With V trimmed by 6 bases and J by 0 bases, 10 bases remained unmatched. CDR3 size: 18 residues. The DNA for the CDR3 is TGTGCCAGCAGCAATCTAGCGGGAGGGGGATCTAGCACAGATACGCAGTATTTT. Translated, it gives CASSNLAGGGSSTDTQYF.

Ten or more counts support this clonotype. The chain joins TRBV27 to TRBJ2-5; 8 positions match TRBD1. Germline lookup yields CDR1 MNHEY and CDR2 SMNVEV (reference sequence). Trimming removed 5 bases from V and 5 bases from J; junction bases left unmatched: 4. CDR3 size: 13 residues. CDR3 in DNA: TGTGCCAGCAGTCCCTGGGACAGGGAGACCCAGTACTTC. It codes for CASSPWDRETQYF.

A few counts support this clonotype. The V call is TRBV5-1, the J call TRBJ2-7; D ambiguous. Trimming removed 7 bases from V and 6 bases from J, with 14 bases in between. Germline CDR1 SGHRS, CDR2 YFSETQ. CDR3 length: 12 amino acids. CDR3 in amino acids: CASGPETGEQYF. For the CDR3, the DNA is TGCGCCAGCGGACCTGAAACCGGCGAGCAGTACTTC.

This clonotype was detected only a few times. The CDR3 region is CASSPQVNQPQHF. The CDR3 nucleotides read TGTGCCAGCAGCCCCCAGGTAAATCAGCCCCAGCATTTT. The chain is built from TRBV7-2 and TRBJ1-5; D unclear. The CDR3 consists of 13 residues. The germline V and J ends were trimmed by 5 bases and 4 bases, with 9 bases remaining between them. CDR1 and CDR2 from the germline V gene are SGHTA and FQGNSA.

V gene TRBV6-5 combines with J gene TRBJ2-5; 10 bases match TRBD2. V was pared by 0 bases and J by 3 bases, with 4 bases of the junction left unmatched. Per germline, CDR1 MNHEY and CDR2 SVGAGI. The CDR3 spans 16 residues. The CDR3 coding sequence is TGTGCCAGCAGTTACTCACTAGCGGGAAAGGAAGAGACCCAGTACTTC. It specifies CASSYSLAGKEETQYF.

This clonotype was found a few times. This sequence joins TRBV12-5 and TRBJ1-4; D not certain. The CDR3 consists of 16 residues. CDR1 LGHNT and CDR2 FRNRAP come from the germline V gene. The V end lost 5 bases, the J end lost 5 bases, and 18 bases lay between the germline ends. CDR3 nucleotides: TGTGCTAGTGGTGGCCCCATGGCCCCAGGAAATGAAAAACTGTTTTTT. Its translation is CASGGPMAPGNEKLFF.

This chain links TRBV11-2 with TRBJ1-2; D is undetermined. This CDR3 is built from 16 residues. Germline CDR1 is SGHAT and CDR2 is FQNNGV. V lost 1 base and J 2 bases, leaving 14 bases between the germline ends. The CDR3 region is CASSLGLNLPNYGYTF. DNA for the CDR3: TGTGCCAGCAGCTTAGGGTTGAACCTCCCCAACTATGGCTACACCTTC.

The rearrangement links TRBV27 to TRBJ2-1; 8 nucleotides line up with TRBD2. Germline V gene data show CDR1 as MNHEY and CDR2 as SMNVEV (reference sequence). The CDR3 spans 17 residues. Trimming at V came to 6 bases and at J to 5 bases, leaving 15 bases not matched to a gene. CDR3 nucleotide sequence: TGTGCCAGCAGCTTACTCACTGGGCTAGCGGGCAACAATGAGCAGTTCTTC. This encodes CASSLLTGLAGNNEQFF.

This clonotype appeared many times. The V gene is TRBV18, the J gene TRBJ2-1, with D maybe TRBD2 (5 bases). Trimming pared 5 bases from V and 2 bases from J, leaving 10 bases between. Germline values: CDR1 KGHSH, CDR2 LQKENI. This CDR3 contains 14 residues. The CDR3: CASSGLAPYNEQFF. The CDR3 bases are TGTGCCAGCTCAGGGCTAGCCCCCTACAATGAGCAGTTCTTC.

There are many counts of this clonotype. This chain links TRBV28 with TRBJ1-6; the D is unclear. The V end lost 4 bases, the J end lost 9 bases, and 13 bases lay between the germline ends. Looked up from germline, CDR1 is MDHEN and CDR2 is SYDVKM. The CDR3 loop spans 14 amino acids. The CDR3 nucleotides are TGTGCCAGCAGTTACCCTATTAAGGGTTCACCCCTCCACTTT. Residues: CASSYPIKGSPLHF.

In this sample, this clonotype turned up a few times. This chain joins TRBV12-3 or TRBV12-4 and TRBJ1-2; TRBD1 is a possible D gene (6 bases). The ends were cut back, 5 bases at V and 4 bases at J, with 11 bases in the middle. The CDR3 is made up of 13 amino acids. CDR3 sequence reads: CASSGDRSYGYTF. CDR3 in DNA: TGTGCCAGCAGTGGCGACAGGTCCTATGGCTACACCTTC.

The chain is built from TRBV27 and TRBJ2-7; 8 bases agree with TRBD1. This CDR3 region has 16 residues. After removal of 1 base from V and 1 base from J, the junction contained 6 bases not matched to a gene. The germline CDR1 and CDR2 sequences are MNHEY and SMNVEV (reference sequence). The CDR3 DNA reads as TGTGCCAGCAGTTTATGGGGCGGGACAGGATCCTACGAGCAGTACTTC. Encoded protein: CASSLWGGTGSYEQYF.

This chain links TRBV29-1 with TRBJ2-2; D might be TRBD2 (5 bases). Germline V CDR1 and CDR2: SQVTM, ANQGSEA. The CDR3 covers 12 residues. The ends were cut back, 3 bases at V and 5 bases at J, with 7 bases in the middle. The CDR3 bases are TGCAGCGTTGAGCGGGCTACCGGGGAGCTGTTTTTT. This translates into CSVERATGELFF.

This clonotype was detected only a few times. CDR3 in DNA: TGCGCCAGCAGCCAGGCCGGGACAGGGCCCACTAGGGGCTACACCTTC. Translating it yields CASSQAGTGPTRGYTF. This sequence joins TRBV4-1 and TRBJ1-2; 9 positions match TRBD1. The CDR3 has 16 amino acids. V was clipped by 3 bases and J by 8 bases; unmatched bases: 13. CDR1 MGHRA and CDR2 YSYEKL come from the germline V gene.

This chain uses TRBV20-1 with TRBJ1-6; D call uncertain. The CDR3 spans 13 residues. Trimming cost V 0 bases and J 3 bases, with 3 bases left between them. Germline values: CDR1 DFQATT, CDR2 SNEGSKA (reference sequence). The CDR3 sequence is CSARDYYNSPLHF. For the CDR3, the DNA is TGCAGTGCTAGAGATTACTATAATTCACCCCTCCACTTT.

The sample holds a few counts of this clonotype. This chain links TRBV6-5 with TRBJ1-5; TRBD1 might be the D (5 bases). The CDR3 has 17 amino acids. Trimming took 4 bases from V and 1 from J, leaving 17 bases between them. CDR1 is MNHEY, CDR2 SVGAGI, per germline. CDR3 amino acids: CASSSELGGVSNQPQHF. The CDR3 DNA reads as TGTGCCAGCAGTTCCGAACTGGGGGGGGTCAGCAATCAGCCCCAGCATTTT.

This clonotype was counted a few times. The junction and the germline gene differ at one end; a read error may be behind it. J is TRBJ1-2 and V is TRBV29-1; D is ambiguous. Germline lookup yields CDR1 SQVTM and CDR2 ANQGSEA. The length of the CDR3 is 11 residues. This chain's CDR3 is CSVEVGYGYTF. The CDR3 region has the DNA TGCAGCGTCGAAGTCGGCTATGGCTACACCTTC.

This clonotype was seen ten or more times. CDR3 nucleotide sequence: TGTGCCTGCTGGACAGGGGGGCTTGGCCAAGAGACCCAGTACTTC. Translated, it gives CACWTGGLGQETQYF. V usage is TRBV30 and J usage is TRBJ2-5; 10 nucleotides align to TRBD1. CDR3 length equals 15 residues. V lost 6 bases, J lost 1 base, and 8 bases stayed unmatched. Per the germline V gene, CDR1 is GTSNPN and CDR2 is SVGIG (reference sequence). Using reference TRBV30 and TRBJ2-5 for the parts outside the CDR3, the full variable domain is SQTIHQWPATLVQPVGSPLSLECTVEGTSNPNLYWYRQAAGRGLQLLFYSVGIGQISSEVPQNLSASRPQDRQFILSSKKLLLSDSGFYLCACWTGGLGQETQYFGPGTRLLVL.

The sample holds many counts of this clonotype. The J gene is TRBJ2-7, the V gene TRBV6-5, with D perhaps TRBD1 (7 bases). The CDR3 covers 14 residues. Germline V gives CDR1 MNHEY, CDR2 SVGAGI. With 0 bases removed from V and 2 bases from J, the gap between germline ends came to 8 bases. The CDR3 is CASSYSRGAYEQYF. CDR3 in DNA: TGTGCCAGCAGTTACTCCAGGGGGGCCTACGAGCAGTACTTC.